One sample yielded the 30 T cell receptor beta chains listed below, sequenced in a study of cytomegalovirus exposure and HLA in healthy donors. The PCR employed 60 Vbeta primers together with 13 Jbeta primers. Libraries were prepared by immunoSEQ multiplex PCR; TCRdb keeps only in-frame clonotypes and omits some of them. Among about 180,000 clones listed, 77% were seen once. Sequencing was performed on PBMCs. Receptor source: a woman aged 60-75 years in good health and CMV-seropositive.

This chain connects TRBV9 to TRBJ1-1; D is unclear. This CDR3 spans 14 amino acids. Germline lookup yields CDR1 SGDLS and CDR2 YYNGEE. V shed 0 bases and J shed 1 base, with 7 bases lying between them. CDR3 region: CASSVGGENTEAFF. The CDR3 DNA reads TGTGCCAGCAGCGTAGGCGGTGAGAACACTGAAGCTTTCTTT.

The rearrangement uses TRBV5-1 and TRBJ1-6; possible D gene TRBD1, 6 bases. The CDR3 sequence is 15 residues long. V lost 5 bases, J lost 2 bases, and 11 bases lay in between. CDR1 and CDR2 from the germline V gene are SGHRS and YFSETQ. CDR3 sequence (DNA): TGCGCCAGCAGGGAAGGGACAACCTATAATTCACCCCTCCACTTT. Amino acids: CASREGTTYNSPLHF. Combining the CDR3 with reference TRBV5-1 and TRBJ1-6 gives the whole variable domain KAGVTQTPRYLIKTRGQQVTLSCSPISGHRSVSWYQQTPGQGLQFLFEYFSETQRNKGNFPGRFSGRQFSNSRSEMNVSTLELGDSALYLCASREGTTYNSPLHFGNGTRLTVT.

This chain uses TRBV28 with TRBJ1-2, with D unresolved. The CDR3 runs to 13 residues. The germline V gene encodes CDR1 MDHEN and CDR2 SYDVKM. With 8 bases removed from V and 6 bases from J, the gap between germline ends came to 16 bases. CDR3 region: CASWTGKDDGYTF. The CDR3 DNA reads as TGTGCCAGCTGGACCGGGAAAGACGATGGCTACACCTTC.

The CDR3 sequence is CASSFGRLDAYPDTQYF. The CDR3 nucleotides are TGTGCCAGCAGCTTCGGTAGACTAGACGCCTATCCAGATACGCAGTATTTT. The chain has TRBV13 and TRBJ2-3; D possibly corresponds to TRBD2 (6 bases). V shed 3 bases and J shed 4 bases, with 20 bases lying between them. The CDR3 is 17 residues long. Germline loops: CDR1 PRHDT, CDR2 FYEKMQ (reference sequence).

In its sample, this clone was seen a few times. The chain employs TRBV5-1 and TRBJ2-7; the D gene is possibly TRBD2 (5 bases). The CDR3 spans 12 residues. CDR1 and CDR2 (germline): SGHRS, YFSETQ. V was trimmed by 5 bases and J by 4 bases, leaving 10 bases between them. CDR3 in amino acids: CASRPDSYEQYF. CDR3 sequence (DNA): TGCGCCAGCAGACCGGACTCGTACGAGCAGTACTTC.

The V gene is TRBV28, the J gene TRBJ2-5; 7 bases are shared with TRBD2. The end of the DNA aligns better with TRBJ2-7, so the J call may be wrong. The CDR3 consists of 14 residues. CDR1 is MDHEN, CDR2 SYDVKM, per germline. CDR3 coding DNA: TGTGCCAGCCACGGGGGGTCCTTAAGGGACGAGCAGTACTTC. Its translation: CASHGGSLRDEQYF.

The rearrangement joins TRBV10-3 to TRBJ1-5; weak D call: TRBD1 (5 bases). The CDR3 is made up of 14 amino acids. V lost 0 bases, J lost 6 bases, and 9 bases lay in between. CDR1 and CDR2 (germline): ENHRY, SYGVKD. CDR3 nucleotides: TGTGCCATCAGTGAGTCAGGGGCAGGTCAGCCCCAGCATTTT. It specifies CAISESGAGQPQHF.

CDR3 in DNA: TGTGCCAGCAGCGTGAGTGGTGGGGCCAACGTCCTGACTTTC. Its protein is CASSVSGGANVLTF. The J gene is TRBJ2-6, the V gene TRBV9; no clear D gene. The length of the CDR3 is 14 residues. The V gene lost 2 bases and the J gene lost 3 bases, with 6 bases spanning the gap. In germline, CDR1 is SGDLS, CDR2 YYNGEE.

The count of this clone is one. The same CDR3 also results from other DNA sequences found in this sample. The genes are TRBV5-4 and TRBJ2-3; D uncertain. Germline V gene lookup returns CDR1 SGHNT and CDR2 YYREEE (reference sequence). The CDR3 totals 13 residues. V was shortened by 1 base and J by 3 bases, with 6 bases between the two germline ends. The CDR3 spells CASSLRGTDTQYF. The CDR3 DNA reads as TGTGCCAGCAGCTTGAGAGGAACAGATACGCAGTATTTT.

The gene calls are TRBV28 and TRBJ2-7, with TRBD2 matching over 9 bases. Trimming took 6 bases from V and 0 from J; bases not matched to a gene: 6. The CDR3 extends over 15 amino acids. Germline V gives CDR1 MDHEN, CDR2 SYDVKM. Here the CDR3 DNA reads TGTGCCAGCAGAGAAGCGGGGGGTGACTCCTACGAGCAGTACTTC. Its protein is CASREAGGDSYEQYF.

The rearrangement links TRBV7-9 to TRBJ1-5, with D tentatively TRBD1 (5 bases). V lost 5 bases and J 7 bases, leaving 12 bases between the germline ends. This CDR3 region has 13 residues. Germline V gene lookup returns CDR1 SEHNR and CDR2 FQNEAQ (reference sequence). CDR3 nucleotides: TGTGCCAGCAGCCCCAGGGATCCCCAGCCCCAGCATTTT. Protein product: CASSPRDPQPQHF.

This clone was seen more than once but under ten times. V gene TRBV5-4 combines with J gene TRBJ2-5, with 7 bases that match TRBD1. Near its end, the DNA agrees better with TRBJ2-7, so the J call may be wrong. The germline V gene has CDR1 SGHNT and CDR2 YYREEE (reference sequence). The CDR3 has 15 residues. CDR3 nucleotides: TGTGCCAGCAGCGGTGGGGACAGTGACAGATACGAGCAGTACTTC. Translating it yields CASSGGDSDRYEQYF.

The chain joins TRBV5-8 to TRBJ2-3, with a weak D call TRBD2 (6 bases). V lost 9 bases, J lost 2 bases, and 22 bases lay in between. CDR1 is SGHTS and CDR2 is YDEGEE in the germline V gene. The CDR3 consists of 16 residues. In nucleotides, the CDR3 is TGTGCCAACCCAAGCAGTCCGGGACTCCACACAGATACGCAGTATTTT. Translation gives CANPSSPGLHTDTQYF. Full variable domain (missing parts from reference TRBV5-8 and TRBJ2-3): EAGVTQSPTHLIKTRGQQATLRCSPISGHTSVYWYQQALGLGLQFLLWYDEGEERNRGNFPPRFSGRQFPNYSSELNVNALELEDSALYLCANPSSPGLHTDTQYFGPGTRLTVL.

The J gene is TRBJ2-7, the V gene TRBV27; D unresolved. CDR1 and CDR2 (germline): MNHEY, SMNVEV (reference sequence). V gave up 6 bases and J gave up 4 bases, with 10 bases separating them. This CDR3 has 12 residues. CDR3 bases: TGTGCCAGCAGCCCGGCCGGGTACGAGCAGTACTTC. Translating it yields CASSPAGYEQYF.

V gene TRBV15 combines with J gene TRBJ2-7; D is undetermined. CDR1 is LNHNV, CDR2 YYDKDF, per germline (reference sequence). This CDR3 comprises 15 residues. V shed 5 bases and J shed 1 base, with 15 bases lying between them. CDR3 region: CATSESLSPSYEQYF. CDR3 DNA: TGTGCCACCAGCGAGAGCCTCTCCCCATCCTACGAGCAGTACTTC.

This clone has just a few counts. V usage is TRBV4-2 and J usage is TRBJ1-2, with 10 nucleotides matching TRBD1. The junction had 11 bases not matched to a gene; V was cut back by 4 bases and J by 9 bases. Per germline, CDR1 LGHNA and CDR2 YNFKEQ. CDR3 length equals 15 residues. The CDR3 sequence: CASSRNNGQGDRYTF. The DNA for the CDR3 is TGTGCCAGCAGCCGAAATAACGGACAGGGGGATCGCTACACCTTC.

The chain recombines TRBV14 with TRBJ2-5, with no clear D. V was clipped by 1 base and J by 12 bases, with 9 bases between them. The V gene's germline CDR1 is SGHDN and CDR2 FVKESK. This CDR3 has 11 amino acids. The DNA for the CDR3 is TGTGCCAGCAGCCAAGTCCTCGAGGAGTACTTC. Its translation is CASSQVLEEYF. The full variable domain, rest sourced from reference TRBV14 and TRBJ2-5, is EAGVTQFPSHSVIEKGQTVTLRCDPISGHDNLYWYRRVMGKEIKFLLHFVKESKQDESGMPNNRFLAERTGGTYSTLKVQPAELEDSGVYFCASSQVLEEYFGPGTRLLVL.

As DNA, the CDR3 is TGTGCCAGCAGCCAAGACTACTACGAGCAGTACTTC. It yields the protein CASSQDYYEQYF. J is TRBJ2-7 and V is TRBV5-4, with a weak D call TRBD2 (5 bases). Trimming removed 4 bases from V and 3 bases from J, with 8 bases in between. Germline CDR1 SGHNT, CDR2 YYREEE (reference sequence). The CDR3 contains 12 residues.

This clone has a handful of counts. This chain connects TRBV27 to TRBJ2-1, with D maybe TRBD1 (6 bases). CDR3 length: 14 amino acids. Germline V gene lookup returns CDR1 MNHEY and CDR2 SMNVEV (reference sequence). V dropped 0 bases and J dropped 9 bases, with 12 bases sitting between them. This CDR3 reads CASSLSTGLGEQFF. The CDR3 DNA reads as TGTGCCAGCAGTTTATCGACAGGCCTGGGTGAGCAGTTCTTC.

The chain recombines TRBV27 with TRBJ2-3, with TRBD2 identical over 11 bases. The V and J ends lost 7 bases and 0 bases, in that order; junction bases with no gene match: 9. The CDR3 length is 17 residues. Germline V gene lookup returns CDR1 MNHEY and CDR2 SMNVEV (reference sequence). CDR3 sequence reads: CASTPSGGFPSTDTQYF. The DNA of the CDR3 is TGTGCCAGCACCCCTAGCGGGGGGTTCCCTAGCACAGATACGCAGTATTTT.

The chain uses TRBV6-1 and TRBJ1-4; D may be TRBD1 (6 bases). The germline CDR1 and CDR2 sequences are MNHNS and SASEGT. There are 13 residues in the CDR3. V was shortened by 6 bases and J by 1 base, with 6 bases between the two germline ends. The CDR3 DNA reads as TGTGCCAGCAGGGACAGAACTAATGAAAAACTGTTTTTT. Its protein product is CASRDRTNEKLFF.

The CDR3: CAGAHRGSDEQYF. The CDR3 bases are TGTGCCGGCGCGCACAGGGGATCGGACGAGCAGTACTTC. The rearrangement joins TRBV30 to TRBJ2-7, with 7 bases fitting TRBD1. J was trimmed by 5 bases and V by 8 bases; bases with no gene match: 12. This CDR3 is 13 amino acids long. Germline CDR1 reads GTSNPN; CDR2 reads SVGIG (reference sequence).

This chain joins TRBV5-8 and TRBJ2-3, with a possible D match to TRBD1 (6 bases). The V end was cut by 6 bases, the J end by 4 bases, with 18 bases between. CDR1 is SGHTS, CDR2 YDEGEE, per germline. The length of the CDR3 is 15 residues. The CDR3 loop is CASNYRVIGADTQYF. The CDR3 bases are TGTGCCAGCAATTACAGGGTCATTGGCGCAGATACGCAGTATTTT.

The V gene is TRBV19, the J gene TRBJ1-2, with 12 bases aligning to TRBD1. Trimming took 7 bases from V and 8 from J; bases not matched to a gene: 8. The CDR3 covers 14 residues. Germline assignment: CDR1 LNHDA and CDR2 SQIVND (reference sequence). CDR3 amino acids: CASTRDRGLRGYTF. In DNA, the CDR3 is TGTGCCAGTACCAGGGACAGGGGGCTCCGGGGCTACACCTTC.

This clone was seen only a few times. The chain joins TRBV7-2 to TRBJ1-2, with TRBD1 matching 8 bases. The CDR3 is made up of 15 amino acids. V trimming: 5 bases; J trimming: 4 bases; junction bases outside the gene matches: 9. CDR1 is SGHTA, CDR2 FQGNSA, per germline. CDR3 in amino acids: CASSQGAWATYGYTF. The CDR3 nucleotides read TGTGCCAGCAGCCAGGGGGCCTGGGCTACCTATGGCTACACCTTC.

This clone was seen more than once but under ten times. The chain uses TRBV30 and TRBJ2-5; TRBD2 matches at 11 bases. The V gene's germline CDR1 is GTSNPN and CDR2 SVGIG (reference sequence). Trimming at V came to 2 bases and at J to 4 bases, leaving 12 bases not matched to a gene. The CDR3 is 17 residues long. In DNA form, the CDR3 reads TGTGCCTGGAGTTGGGGTAGCGGGGGGGCAATTGGAGAGACCCAGTACTTC. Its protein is CAWSWGSGGAIGETQYF.

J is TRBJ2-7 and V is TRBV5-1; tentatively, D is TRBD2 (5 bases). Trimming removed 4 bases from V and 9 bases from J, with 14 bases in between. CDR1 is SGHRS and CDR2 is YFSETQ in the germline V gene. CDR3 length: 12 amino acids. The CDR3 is CASSPSSSGQYF. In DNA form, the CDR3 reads TGCGCCAGCAGCCCTAGCTCGAGCGGGCAGTACTTC.

CDR3 sequence: CASSRAASLNAEQYF. DNA of the CDR3: TGTGCCAGCAGCCGAGCGGCCTCCCTCAATGCCGAGCAGTACTTC. V gene TRBV7-9 combines with J gene TRBJ2-7, with D tentatively TRBD2 (5 bases). CDR3 length equals 15 residues. Germline-derived CDR1 and CDR2 are SEHNR and FQNEAQ (reference sequence). Trimming removed 5 bases from V and 6 bases from J, with 20 bases in between. The entire variable domain, with the rest obtained from reference TRBV7-9 and TRBJ2-7, is as follows: DTGVSQNPRHKITKRGQNVTFRCDPISEHNRLYWYRQTLGQGPEFLTYFQNEAQLEKSRLLSDRFSAERPKGSFSTLEIQRTEQGDSAMYLCASSRAASLNAEQYFGPGTRLTVT.

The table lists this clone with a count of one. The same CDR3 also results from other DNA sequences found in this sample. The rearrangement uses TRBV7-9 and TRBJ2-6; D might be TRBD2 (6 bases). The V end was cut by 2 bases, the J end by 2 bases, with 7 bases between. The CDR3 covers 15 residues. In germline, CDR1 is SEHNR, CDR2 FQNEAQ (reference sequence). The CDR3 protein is CASSLTGAGANVLTF. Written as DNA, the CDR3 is TGTGCCAGCAGCTTAACGGGGGCTGGGGCCAACGTCCTGACTTTC. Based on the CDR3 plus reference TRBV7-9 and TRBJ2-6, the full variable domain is DTGVSQNPRHKITKRGQNVTFRCDPISEHNRLYWYRQTLGQGPEFLTYFQNEAQLEKSRLLSDRFSAERPKGSFSTLEIQRTEQGDSAMYLCASSLTGAGANVLTFGAGSRLTVL.

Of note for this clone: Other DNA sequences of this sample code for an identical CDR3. CDR3 DNA sequence: TGTGCCAGCAGCTTAGAGGGACAGGATTCACCCCTCCACTTT. This encodes CASSLEGQDSPLHF. The chain combines TRBV7-2 with TRBJ1-6; 8 bases align to TRBD1. The V segment lost 1 base and the J segment 8 bases; nucleotides outside the gene matches: 1. Per germline, CDR1 SGHTA and CDR2 FQGNSA. The CDR3 covers 14 residues.